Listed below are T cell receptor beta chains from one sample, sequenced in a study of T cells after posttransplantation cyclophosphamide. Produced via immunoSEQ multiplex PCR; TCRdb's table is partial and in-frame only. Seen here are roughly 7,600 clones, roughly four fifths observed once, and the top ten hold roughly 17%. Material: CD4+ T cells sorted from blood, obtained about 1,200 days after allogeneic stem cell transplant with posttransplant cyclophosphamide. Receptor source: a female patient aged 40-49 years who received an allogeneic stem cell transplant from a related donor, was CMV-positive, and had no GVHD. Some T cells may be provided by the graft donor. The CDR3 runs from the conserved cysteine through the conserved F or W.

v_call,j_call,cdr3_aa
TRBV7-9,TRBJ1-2,CASSARGGDVDGYTF
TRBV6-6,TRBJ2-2,CASSASDKGTGELFF
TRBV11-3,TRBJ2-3,CASSTPRVLWTDTQYF
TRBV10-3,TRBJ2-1,CAITAGQEQFF
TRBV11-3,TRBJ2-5,CASSLSPGNQETQYF
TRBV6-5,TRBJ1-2,CASSYSTGYGYTF
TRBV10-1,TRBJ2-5,CASSAGGLISETQYF
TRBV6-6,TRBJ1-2,CASTPVGQANYGYTF
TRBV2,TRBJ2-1,CASSDTLTQGNEQFF
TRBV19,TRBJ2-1,CASRDYGTGGREQFF
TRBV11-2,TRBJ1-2,CASSSAEGAYGYTF
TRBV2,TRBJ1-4,CASSGEGGAGDEKLFF
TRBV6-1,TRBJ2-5,CASSGWTSGVETQYF
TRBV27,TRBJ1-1,CASSPGQGEWNTEAFF
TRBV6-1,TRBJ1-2,CASSEGTGGRNGYTF
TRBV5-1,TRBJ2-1,CASSGGTTPSYNEQFF
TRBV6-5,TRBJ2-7,CASSYSKGTGIYEQYF
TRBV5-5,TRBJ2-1,CASSFRDRGRFYNEQFF
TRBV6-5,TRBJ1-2,CASSFGTGWAAGYTF
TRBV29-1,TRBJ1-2,CSVSRDRGNYGYTF
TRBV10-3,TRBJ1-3,CAIRQPSGNTIYF
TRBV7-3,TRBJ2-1,CASSLTQGGEQFF
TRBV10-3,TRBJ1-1,CAISESLRGYGGSFF
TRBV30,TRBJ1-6,CAWSVEAVNSPLHF
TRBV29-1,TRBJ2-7,CSVGASGGFSYEQYF
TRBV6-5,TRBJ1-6,CASSRGEGRNSPLHF
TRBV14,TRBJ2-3,CASSHPEAGAFTDTQYF
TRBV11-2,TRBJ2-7,CASSKRGGEQYF
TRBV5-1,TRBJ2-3,CASSLDGTATDTQYF
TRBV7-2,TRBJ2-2,CASSLGTANTGELFF
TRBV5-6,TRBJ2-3,CASSPGGGTTDTQYF
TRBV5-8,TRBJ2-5,CATAQGQETQYF
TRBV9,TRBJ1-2,CASTSGDYYGYTF
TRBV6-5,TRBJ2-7,CASSTPGQGSYEQYF
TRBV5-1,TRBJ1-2,CASSLGQGNYGYTF
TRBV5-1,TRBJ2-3,CASSLGQFTDTQYF
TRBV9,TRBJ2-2,CASSVVAGGSARGPGELFF
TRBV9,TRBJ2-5,CASIWGIQGGETQYF
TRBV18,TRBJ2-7,CASSSSSYEQYF
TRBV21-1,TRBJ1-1,CASRGGTGGVWGNTEAFF
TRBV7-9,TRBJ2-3,CASSPNPVAGPTDTQYF
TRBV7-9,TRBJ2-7,CASSLGGDRLIYEQYF
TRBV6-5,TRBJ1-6,CASSFRGGLNNSPLHF
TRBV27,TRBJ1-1,CASSGRDSPEAFF
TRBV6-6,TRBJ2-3,CASSSRLAGSTDTQYF
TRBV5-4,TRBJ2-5,CASSPKGGRQETQYF